This T cell receptor (beta chain) was sequenced during a study of beta chain features in type 1 diabetes. Germline V gene data show CDR1 as LGHNA and CDR2 as YSLEER. This CDR3 spans 12 amino acids. Trimming left V 0 bases short and J 7 bases short, with 5 bases between. Overall study findings and caveats: Shorter TCRB CDR3s, moderately but significantly so, were found in Type 1 diabetes patients in all four CD4+ subsets. Compared to healthy donors, patients appeared to have naive, central memory and Treg TCRB repertoires that were more alike.

Isolated RNA was reverse transcribed in full, so expressed TCRB transcripts were sequenced. Sequenced by immunoSEQ multiplex PCR; TCRdb stores in-frame clones only, minus some. The sample lists approximately 240,000 clones, 16% occurring once. There are a few counts of this clone. Its antigen is as yet unknown. The specimen was naive CD4+ T cells from blood. The chain couples TRBV4-3 to TRBJ2-3; no reliable D call. The source is a man younger than 45 with type 1 diabetes. CDR3 DNA: TGCGCCAGCAGCCAAGATCCCAATACGCAGTATTTT. It specifies CASSQDPNTQYF.